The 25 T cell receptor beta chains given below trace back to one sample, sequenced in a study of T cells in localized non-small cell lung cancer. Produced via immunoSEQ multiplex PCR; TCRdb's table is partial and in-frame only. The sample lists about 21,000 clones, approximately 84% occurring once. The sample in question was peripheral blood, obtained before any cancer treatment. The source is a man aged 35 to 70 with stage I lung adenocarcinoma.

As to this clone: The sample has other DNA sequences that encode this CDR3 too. The CDR3 sequence: CASRSDRVPGNTIYF. Written as DNA, the CDR3 is TGTGCCAGCAGATCGGACAGGGTTCCTGGAAACACCATATATTTT. The chain is built from TRBV28 and TRBJ1-3, with 8 positions matching TRBD1. This CDR3 has 15 residues. Unmatched junction bases numbered 6, after V lost 6 bases and J lost 2 bases. Per the germline V gene, CDR1 is MDHEN and CDR2 is SYDVKM.

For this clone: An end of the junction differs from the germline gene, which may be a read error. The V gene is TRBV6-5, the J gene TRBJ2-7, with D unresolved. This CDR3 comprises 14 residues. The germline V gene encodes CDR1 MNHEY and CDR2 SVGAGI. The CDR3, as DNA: TGTGCCAGCAGTTACTCCCCGAACTCCTACGGGCAGTACTTC. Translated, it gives CASSYSPNSYGQYF.

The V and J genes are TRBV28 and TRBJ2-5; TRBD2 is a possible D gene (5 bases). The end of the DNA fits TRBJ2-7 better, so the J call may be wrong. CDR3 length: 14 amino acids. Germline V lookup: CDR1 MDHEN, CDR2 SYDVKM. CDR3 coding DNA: TGTGCCAGCAGTACCCCCGCGGGTGGGTACGAGCAGTACTTC. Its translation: CASSTPAGGYEQYF.

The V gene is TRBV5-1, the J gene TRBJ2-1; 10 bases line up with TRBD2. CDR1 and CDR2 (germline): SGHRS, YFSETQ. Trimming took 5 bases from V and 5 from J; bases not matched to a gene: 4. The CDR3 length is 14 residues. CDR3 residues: CASRSSGRNNEQFF. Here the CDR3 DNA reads TGCGCCAGCAGGAGTAGCGGGAGGAACAATGAGCAGTTCTTC.

The CDR3 spells CASNGVFSYEQYF. The CDR3, as DNA: TGTGCCAGCAATGGGGTCTTTTCCTACGAGCAGTACTTC. V and J are TRBV2 and TRBJ2-7, with D uncertain. Germline V gene lookup returns CDR1 SNHLY and CDR2 FYNNEI. This CDR3 spans 13 amino acids. The V end was cut by 7 bases, the J end by 1 base, with 11 bases between.

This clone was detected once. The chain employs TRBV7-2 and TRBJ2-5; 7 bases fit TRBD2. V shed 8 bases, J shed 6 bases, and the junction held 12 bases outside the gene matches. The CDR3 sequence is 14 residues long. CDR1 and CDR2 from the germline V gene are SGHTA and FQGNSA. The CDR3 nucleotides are TGTGCCAGCGAAACCTCGGGGGGATCGAAGACCCAGTACTTC. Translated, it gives CASETSGGSKTQYF.

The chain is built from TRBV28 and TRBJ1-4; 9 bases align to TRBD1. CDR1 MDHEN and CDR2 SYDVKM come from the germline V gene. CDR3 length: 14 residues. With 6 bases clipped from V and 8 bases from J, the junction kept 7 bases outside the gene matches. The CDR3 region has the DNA TGTGCCAGCAGGATCGGGACAGGGCACGAAAAACTGTTTTTT. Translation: CASRIGTGHEKLFF.

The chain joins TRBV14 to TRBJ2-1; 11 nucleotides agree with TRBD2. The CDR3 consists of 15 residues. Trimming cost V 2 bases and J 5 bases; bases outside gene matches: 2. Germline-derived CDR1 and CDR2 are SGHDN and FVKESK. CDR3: CASSQTSGRNNEQFF. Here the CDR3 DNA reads TGTGCCAGCAGCCAAACTAGCGGGAGAAACAATGAGCAGTTCTTC.

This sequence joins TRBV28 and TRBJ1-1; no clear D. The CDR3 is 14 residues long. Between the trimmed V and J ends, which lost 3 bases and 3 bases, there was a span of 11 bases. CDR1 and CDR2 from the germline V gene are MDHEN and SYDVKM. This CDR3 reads CASSFAGRYTEAFF. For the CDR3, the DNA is TGTGCCAGCAGTTTTGCAGGACGGTACACTGAAGCTTTCTTT.

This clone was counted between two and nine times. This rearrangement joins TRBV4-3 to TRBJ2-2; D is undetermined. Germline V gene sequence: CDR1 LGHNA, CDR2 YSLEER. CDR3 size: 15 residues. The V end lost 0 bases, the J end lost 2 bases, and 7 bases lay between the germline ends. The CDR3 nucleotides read TGCGCCAGCAGCCAAGAAGCTAGTAACACCGGGGAGCTGTTTTTT. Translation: CASSQEASNTGELFF.

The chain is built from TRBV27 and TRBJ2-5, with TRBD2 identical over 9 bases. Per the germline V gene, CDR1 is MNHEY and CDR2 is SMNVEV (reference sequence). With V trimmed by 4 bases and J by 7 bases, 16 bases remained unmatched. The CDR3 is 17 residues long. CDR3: CASSSLIHSGSIGTQYF. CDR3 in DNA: TGTGCCAGCAGTTCCCTCATTCATAGCGGGAGTATTGGGACCCAGTACTTC.

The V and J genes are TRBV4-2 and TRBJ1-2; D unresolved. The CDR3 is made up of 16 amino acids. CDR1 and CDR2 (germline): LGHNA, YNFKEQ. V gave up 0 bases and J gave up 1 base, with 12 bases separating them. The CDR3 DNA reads TGTGCCAGCAGCCAAGACTCGGGGTCGCATAACTATGGCTACACCTTC. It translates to CASSQDSGSHNYGYTF.

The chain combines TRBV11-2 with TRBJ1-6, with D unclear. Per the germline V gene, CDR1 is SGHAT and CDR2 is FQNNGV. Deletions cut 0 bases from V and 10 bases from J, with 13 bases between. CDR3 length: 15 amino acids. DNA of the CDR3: TGTGCCAGCAGCTTAGATCCCGCAGACGGGTCACCCCTCCACTTT. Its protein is CASSLDPADGSPLHF.

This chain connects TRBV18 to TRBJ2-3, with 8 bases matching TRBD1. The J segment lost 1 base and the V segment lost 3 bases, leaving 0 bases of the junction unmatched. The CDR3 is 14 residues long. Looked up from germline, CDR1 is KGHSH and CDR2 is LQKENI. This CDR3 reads CASSPGQGTDTQYF. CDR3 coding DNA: TGTGCCAGCTCACCGGGACAGGGCACAGATACGCAGTATTTT.

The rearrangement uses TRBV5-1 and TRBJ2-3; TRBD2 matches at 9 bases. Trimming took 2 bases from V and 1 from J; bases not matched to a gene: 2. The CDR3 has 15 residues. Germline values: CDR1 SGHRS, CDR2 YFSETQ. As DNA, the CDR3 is TGCGCCAGCAGCTTCGGCGGGAGGGGCACAGATACGCAGTATTTT. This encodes CASSFGGRGTDTQYF.

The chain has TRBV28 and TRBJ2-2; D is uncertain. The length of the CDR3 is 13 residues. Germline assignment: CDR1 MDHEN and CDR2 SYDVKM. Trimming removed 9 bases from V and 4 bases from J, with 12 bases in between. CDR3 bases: TGTGCCAGTTTAGGGTTGTCCACCGGGGAGCTGTTTTTT. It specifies CASLGLSTGELFF.

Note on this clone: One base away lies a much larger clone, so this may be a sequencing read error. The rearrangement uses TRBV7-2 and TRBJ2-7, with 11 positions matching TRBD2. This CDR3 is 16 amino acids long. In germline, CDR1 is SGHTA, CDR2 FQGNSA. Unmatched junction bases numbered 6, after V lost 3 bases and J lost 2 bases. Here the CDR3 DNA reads TGTGCCAGCAGCTTGACTAGCGGGAATTCCCCCTACGAGCAGTACTTC. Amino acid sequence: CASSLTSGNSPYEQYF.

The CDR3 sequence is CASSLRDRASTDTQYF. The CDR3 coding sequence is TGCGCCAGCAGCTTGAGGGACAGGGCTAGCACAGATACGCAGTATTTT. The rearrangement links TRBV5-1 to TRBJ2-3; 9 bases align to TRBD1. With V trimmed by 1 base and J by 0 bases, 3 bases remained unmatched. This CDR3 is 16 amino acids long. Looked up from germline, CDR1 is SGHRS and CDR2 is YFSETQ.

CDR3 amino acids: CASSILRNTGELFF. The CDR3 region has the DNA TGTGCCAGCTCGATCCTTAGAAACACCGGGGAGCTGTTTTTT. The rearrangement joins TRBV18 to TRBJ2-2; D unresolved. Germline V lookup: CDR1 KGHSH, CDR2 LQKENI. CDR3 length: 14 residues. V lost 6 bases to trimming and J lost 2 bases, with 10 bases between them.

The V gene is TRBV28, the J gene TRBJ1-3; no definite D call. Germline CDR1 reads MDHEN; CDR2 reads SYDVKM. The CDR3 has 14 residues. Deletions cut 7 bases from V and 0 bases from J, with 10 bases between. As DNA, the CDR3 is TGTGCCAGCAAAGACTCCGTCTCTGGAAACACCATATATTTT. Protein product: CASKDSVSGNTIYF.

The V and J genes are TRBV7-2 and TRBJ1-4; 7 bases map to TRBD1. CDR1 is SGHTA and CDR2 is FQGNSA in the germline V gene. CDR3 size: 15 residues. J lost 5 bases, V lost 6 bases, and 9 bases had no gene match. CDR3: CASRKTGKYNEKLFF. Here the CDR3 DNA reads TGTGCCAGCAGAAAGACAGGGAAGTACAATGAAAAACTGTTTTTT.

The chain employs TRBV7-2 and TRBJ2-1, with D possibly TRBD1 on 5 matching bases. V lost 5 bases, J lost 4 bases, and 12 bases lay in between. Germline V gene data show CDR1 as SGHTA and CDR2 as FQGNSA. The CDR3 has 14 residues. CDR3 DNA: TGTGCCAGCAGCATCCGGACACCTTACAATGAGCAGTTCTTC. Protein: CASSIRTPYNEQFF.

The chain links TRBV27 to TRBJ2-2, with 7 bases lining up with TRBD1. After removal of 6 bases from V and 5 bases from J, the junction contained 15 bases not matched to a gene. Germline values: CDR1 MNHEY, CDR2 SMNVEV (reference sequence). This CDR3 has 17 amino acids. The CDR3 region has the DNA TGTGCCAGCAGGCGTGACAGGGAAACGGTGGGGACCGGGGAGCTGTTTTTT. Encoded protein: CASRRDRETVGTGELFF.

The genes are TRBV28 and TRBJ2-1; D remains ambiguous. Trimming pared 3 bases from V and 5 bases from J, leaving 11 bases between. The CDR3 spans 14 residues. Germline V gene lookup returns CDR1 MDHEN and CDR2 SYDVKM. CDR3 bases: TGTGCCAGCAGTTTGCCTAGATCCCACAATGAGCAGTTCTTC. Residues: CASSLPRSHNEQFF.

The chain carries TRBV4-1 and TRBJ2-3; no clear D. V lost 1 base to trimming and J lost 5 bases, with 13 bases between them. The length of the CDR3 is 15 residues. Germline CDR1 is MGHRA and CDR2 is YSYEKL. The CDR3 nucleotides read TGCGCCAGCAGCCAAGGCCAGTGGGGTTTAGATACGCAGTATTTT. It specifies CASSQGQWGLDTQYF.